The 12 T cell receptor beta chains given below trace back to one sample, sequenced in a study of T-cell reconstitution after alpha-beta-depleted transplantation in children. Unique molecular identifiers were built into the TCRbeta library. From the PCR reads, TCRdb called clonotypes with MiXCR, one entry per CDR3 protein. Of 280,000 or so distinct CDR3 sequences listed, under 14% are singletons. Sequenced here: peripheral blood, sampled 180 days after TCRalphabeta/CD19-depleted stem cell transplant. These receptors all come from a male patient aged 2 to 10 who had a stem cell transplant for chronic granulomatous disease, so the T cells may come from the graft donor.

As for this clonotype: A much larger clone sits a single nucleotide away, making a read error possible. The rearrangement uses TRBV10-3 and TRBJ2-5; 9 positions match TRBD1. Germline CDR1 is ENHRY and CDR2 is SYGVKD. The V gene end was trimmed by 11 bases and the J gene end by 4 bases; junction bases not matched to a gene: 8. CDR3 length: 13 amino acids. The DNA for the CDR3 is TGTGCCGCGGGAACAGGGGGCCTAGAGACCCAGTACTTC. Translating it yields CAAGTGGLETQYF.

This clonotype came up many times. The chain has TRBV5-1 and TRBJ1-1, with D perhaps TRBD1 (5 bases). V was cut by 0 bases and J by 3 bases, with 9 bases left in between. The V gene's germline CDR1 is SGHRS and CDR2 YFSETQ. The CDR3 has 14 residues. CDR3 bases: TGCGCCAGCAGCTTGGTGGCGGGGGACACTGAAGCTTTCTTT. This encodes CASSLVAGDTEAFF.

This clonotype appeared many times. The DNA for the CDR3 is TGTGCCAGCAGGACTGGGCGGTTTGAGCAGTTCTTC. Translating it yields CASRTGRFEQFF. This sequence joins TRBV27 and TRBJ2-1; D not resolved. Trimming removed 6 bases from V and 9 bases from J, with 12 bases in between. The CDR3 covers 12 residues. The germline V gene encodes CDR1 MNHEY and CDR2 SMNVEV (reference sequence).

This clonotype was detected ten times or more. J is TRBJ1-1 and V is TRBV20-1, with TRBD1 as a possible D gene (5 bases). This CDR3 region has 13 residues. The germline V and J ends were trimmed by 3 bases and 2 bases, with 10 bases remaining between them. Germline CDR1 reads DFQATT; CDR2 reads SNEGSKA (reference sequence). The CDR3 nucleotides read TGCAGTGCTAGGAGCGGGGACAACACTGAAGCTTTCTTT. Translation: CSARSGDNTEAFF.

This clonotype was observed many times. The chain combines TRBV20-1 with TRBJ2-1; 11 bases align to TRBD2. CDR1 DFQATT and CDR2 SNEGSKA come from the germline V gene (reference sequence). This CDR3 spans 15 amino acids. V was pared by 5 bases and J by 7 bases, with 10 bases of the junction left unmatched. CDR3 amino acids: CSAGGGLAVLNEQFF. The DNA for the CDR3 is TGCAGTGCTGGAGGGGGACTAGCGGTCTTGAATGAGCAGTTCTTC.

This clonotype was counted many times. The rearrangement uses TRBV5-1 and TRBJ2-3; 10 bases are a match to TRBD2. The CDR3 contains 15 residues. Germline lookup yields CDR1 SGHRS and CDR2 YFSETQ. V shed 6 bases and J 1 base; nucleotides not matched to a gene: 5. The CDR3 DNA reads TGCGCCAGCAAGGCTAGCGGGAGTGGCACAGATACGCAGTATTTT. Protein product: CASKASGSGTDTQYF.

This clonotype has ten or more counts. The chain uses TRBV12-3 or TRBV12-4 and TRBJ1-4; D possibly corresponds to TRBD1 (5 bases). CDR3 size: 14 residues. V was clipped by 6 bases and J by 3 bases, with 11 bases between them. Here the CDR3 DNA reads TGTGCCAGCAGACGGGACGGTCCTAATGAAAAACTGTTTTTT. Protein sequence: CASRRDGPNEKLFF.

There are many counts of this clonotype. The gene calls are TRBV20-1 and TRBJ1-4; D uncertain. Germline V gene data show CDR1 as DFQATT and CDR2 as SNEGSKA (reference sequence). Trimming removed 6 bases at V and 5 bases at J, with 16 bases between. This CDR3 has 14 residues. CDR3 in amino acids: CSALGMGGNEKLFF. The CDR3 region has the DNA TGCAGTGCCCTAGGGATGGGCGGCAATGAAAAACTGTTTTTT.

This clonotype has at least ten counts. The V gene is TRBV20-1, the J gene TRBJ1-1; 9 bases are shared with TRBD1. From germline, CDR1 is DFQATT and CDR2 SNEGSKA (reference sequence). There are 14 residues in the CDR3. Trimming at V came to 2 bases and at J to 1 base, leaving 2 bases not matched to a gene. CDR3 in DNA: TGCAGTGCTAGACGGGACAGGGCGAACACTGAAGCTTTCTTT. The encoded protein is CSARRDRANTEAFF.

This clonotype was observed many times. The J gene is TRBJ2-7, the V gene TRBV21-1. TRBV21-1 has pseudogene status. The CDR3 is 12 residues long. The CDR3 region is CASSIAGLEQYF. The CDR3 DNA reads as TGTGCCAGCAGCATAGCGGGGTTAGAGCAGTACTTC.

The chain couples TRBV5-1 to TRBJ2-3, with 12 nucleotides matching TRBD2. V was clipped by 5 bases and J by 2 bases; unmatched bases: 6. CDR3 length: 16 amino acids. CDR1 and CDR2 (germline): SGHRS, YFSETQ. CDR3 coding DNA: TGCGCCAGCAGAAAACTAGCGGGGGGAACCACAGATACGCAGTATTTT. Protein: CASRKLAGGTTDTQYF.

This clonotype showed up many times. The genes are TRBV5-1 and TRBJ2-1, with 8 nucleotides matching TRBD1. The germline gives CDR1 SGHRS, CDR2 YFSETQ. V was clipped by 0 bases and J by 7 bases; unmatched bases: 12. CDR3 size: 17 residues. The CDR3 is CASSLVPGTGLENEQFF. The CDR3 DNA sequence: TGCGCCAGCAGCTTGGTACCGGGGACAGGCCTAGAGAATGAGCAGTTCTTC.